The TCR beta chain described here comes from a study of shared clonotypes between healthy human individuals. Study-wide context: The composition of the donors was a couple of women and a few men aged 18 to 49. Every donor yielded three CD4 naive, three CD4 memory, two CD8 naive and one CD8 memory plate.

Measured with immunoSEQ multiplex PCR; TCRdb has only the in-frame clones, and not every one. The data show around 1.6 million clones, 98% seen once. There were only Caucasian adults among the donors, and all lived in Nashville, Tennessee. From germline, CDR1 is SGHVS and CDR2 FNYEAQ. This CDR3 contains 20 residues. The trim removed 6 bases at V and 0 bases at J, leaving 17 bases unmatched. The sequencing input was naive CD4+ T cells sorted from blood. Sample subset: CD45RA+ positively selected. The sequence was collected from a man aged 30-40 years in good health. The chain uses TRBV7-6 and TRBJ2-3, with 11 positions matching TRBD2. CDR3 residues: CASRLLPGTSGTLSTDTQYF. For the CDR3, the DNA is TGTGCCAGCAGATTATTACCCGGGACTAGCGGAACACTTAGCACAGATACGCAGTATTTT.